This TCR beta chain was obtained from a study of blood T cell repertoires in COVID-19 (dated by TCRdb to 2019 to 2021). Regarding the research as a whole: The collaborator samples originated in the United States, Italy and Spain and spanned the acute and convalescent phases of COVID-19. Deeply sampled blood TCRbeta repertoires from subjects exposed to, actively infected with, or recovered from COVID-19 were included in the dataset. Samples were obtained from the ongoing ImmuneRACE study (first 160 participants) and from over 1,000 subjects provided by 6 global collaborators. The material from the prospective study consisted of cDNA or gDNA derived from T cells, B-cell-depleted T cells, or PBMCs. The repertoires were made available in a free public database intended to serve as a resource for research on the immune response to SARS-CoV-2. Where available, HLA class I and class II types were taken from metadata supplied by the sample provider and were not determined by assay-based typing. The sample metadata nearly always contained a de-identified subject ID, COVID-19 status, age in years and sex. What the work shows at the level of the full study, not this receptor alone: How much clinical and demographic metadata was included differed by source and by participant, and the metadata was provided uncurated.

TCRbeta CDR3 regions were amplified from genomic DNA using the immunoSEQ Assay, a bias-controlled multiplex PCR. Per the original workflow: The number of nucleated cells in each sample was estimated from the amplification of reference gene primers within the assay. To quantify the absolute abundance of each unique TCRbeta CDR3 rearrangement, sequence reads were collapsed and filtered. For each sample, productive Simpson clonality was calculated as the square root of Simpson's diversity index over productive rearrangements. The table comes from immuneACCESS by way of TCRdb, which keeps in-frame sequences with V and J called. Part of the clones is missing from these tables; in studies checked, under half for an unresolved V gene and the rest for unknown reasons. That table furnishes V, J and clone size, whereas the DNA furnished D and trimming. The sample table holds fewer than 40,000 clones, of which 88% were seen once. Around 5.2% of the sample goes to the ten largest clones.

A remark on this clone: Its target antigen remains unknown. Base qualities were left out, and no much larger clone turns up one base away.

Collaborating institutions collected whole blood in K2EDTA tubes following their own protocols. For TCRbeta analysis, collaborator samples were shipped as frozen whole blood, as isolated PBMCs, or as DNA extracted from either sample type. V drops 6 bases and J drops 3 bases, leaving 12 bases in between. The germline V gene provides CDR1 MNHEY and CDR2 SVGAGI. The CDR3 spans 14 residues, from the cysteine through the phenylalanine. Left in the record is the CDR3 DNA by itself, 42 bases read in frame from the first base. Sequencing input: peripheral blood. The receptor was isolated from a woman in her 70s with active COVID-19. The chain uses TRBV6-5 and TRBJ1-3; no confident D gene assignment can be made. This receptor has the CDR3 CASSRDRLGNTIYF. Read as DNA, the sequence is TGTGCCAGCAGCCGAGACCGACTTGGAAACACCATATATTTT.